The 5 T cell receptor beta chains presented below share a single source sample, sequenced in a study of identical twins (dated by TCRdb to the mid-2010s). The protocol used for the library was 5' RACE. The instrument given in TCRdb is Illumina HiSeq 2000. The public reads were reprocessed in TCRdb via fastp at Q25 and MiXCR, keeping in-frame beta chains. Each entry merges the rows of one CDR3 protein and shows their most common DNA and genes. Recorded for this sample are hundreds of thousands of distinct CDR3 sequences; around 22% of them occurred a single time. The top ten hold 0.4% to 0.6% of the sample. The data were also submitted as part of a second study, on yellow fever vaccine responses in identical twins.

Sequencing was carried out using CD4+ T cells sorted from blood. The receptors were sampled from a woman under 30 in good health.

In nucleotides, the CDR3 is TGTGCCAGCAGTTTTTACAGCTATGGCTACACCTTC. Protein product: CASSFYSYGYTF. V gene TRBV12-3 or TRBV12-4 combines with J gene TRBJ1-2; D gene uncertain. V was pared by 3 bases and J by 4 bases, with 6 bases between. The CDR3 has 12 residues.

This clonotype was counted between two and nine times. The chain has TRBV10-3 and TRBJ2-7; 13 bases line up with TRBD2. The CDR3 has 15 residues. J gave up 7 bases and V 3 bases, and 6 bases lay outside the gene matches. Looked up from germline, CDR1 is ENHRY and CDR2 is SYGVKD. The CDR3 nucleotides read TGTGCCATCAGTGAAGGACTAGCGGGAGTCGTTGAGCAGTACTTC. This translates into CAISEGLAGVVEQYF.

V and J are TRBV5-1 and TRBJ2-3; 8 bases line up with TRBD1. V dropped 3 bases and J dropped 0; count of bases not matched to a gene: 21. Germline V gene sequence: CDR1 SGHRS, CDR2 YFSETQ. The CDR3 is 21 amino acids. CDR3 DNA: TGCGCCAGCAGCTACTACCAAAAGCTCTCCGGGACAGGCCAAAGCACAGATACGCAGTATTTT. This sequence encodes CASSYYQKLSGTGQSTDTQYF.

The DNA of the CDR3 is TGCGCCAGCAGCCCACGGACAGGGGCGAGCTCTGGGGCCAACGTCCTGACTTTC. Translation: CASSPRTGASSGANVLTF. V and J are TRBV5-1 and TRBJ2-6, with 9 bases that match TRBD1. The germline gives CDR1 SGHRS, CDR2 YFSETQ. The CDR3 consists of 18 residues. Losses at the gene ends were 4 bases for V and 0 bases for J; bases not matched to a gene: 8.

The table lists this clonotype with a few counts. This chain joins TRBV5-5 and TRBJ2-1; 11 nucleotides agree with TRBD1. Germline assignment: CDR1 SGHKS and CDR2 YYEKEE (reference sequence). The CDR3 covers 16 residues. After removal of 0 bases from V and 8 bases from J, the junction contained 7 bases not matched to a gene. CDR3 coding DNA: TGTGCCAGCAGCTTGGAGGGACAGGGGGTCGGCTATGAGCAGTTCTTC. Translation gives CASSLEGQGVGYEQFF.